This TCR beta chain was documented in a study of long-term antiretroviral therapy in people with HIV. Study findings and constraints: The study found narrower CDR3 length ranges in HIV repertoires than in controls.

Germline assignment: CDR1 SGHDT and CDR2 YYEEEE. The V and J ends lost 0 bases and 4 bases respectively, with 19 bases between them. The CDR3 is made up of 17 amino acids. Concerning this clone: The antigen is not known.

Researchers ran immunoSEQ v3.0 at survey level. Sequencing was performed with immunoSEQ multiplex PCR; in TCRdb, only in-frame clones are kept and a portion is missing. The sample contains about 40,000 clones, 75% to 90% of which appear only once. The content of samples before DNA extraction was roughly 0.85-11 million cryopreserved PBMC. Sample: unsorted PBMCs, taken 3.1 years after starting antiretroviral therapy. This receptor was taken from a woman aged 45-59 years with HIV. V gene TRBV5-6 combines with J gene TRBJ1-2; no clear D gene. The CDR3 spells CASSLGQALSIPYGYTF. CDR3 DNA sequence: TGTGCCAGCAGCTTGGGACAAGCCCTAAGCATCCCCTATGGCTACACCTTC.